One sample yielded the 6 T cell receptor beta chains listed below, sequenced in a study of HIV-infected patients and healthy controls. Whole blood was used without fractionation, so all unsorted peripheral T cells were included. Around 0.5 ug RNA was reverse transcribed with alpha and beta constant-region primers. Alpha and beta chain libraries were made separately by chain-specific third strand synthesis with multiplexing indices. One entry per CDR3 protein, called by TCRdb with MiXCR from the 5' RACE reads. The sample has about 10,000 distinct CDR3 sequences; 8% to 10% are singletons. The sample taken for sequencing was blood. The source of these receptors is an adult in good health.

Remarks on this clonotype: This may be a read error: a much more frequent sequence differs by one nucleotide. This chain links TRBV7-2 with TRBJ2-7; 9 bases are a match to TRBD2. The CDR3 contains 13 residues. Germline lookup yields CDR1 SGHTA and CDR2 FQGNSA. The CDR3 sequence: CASSPSGVYGQYF. The DNA of the CDR3 is TGTGCCAGCTCGCCTAGCGGGGTGTACGGGCAGTACTTC.

This clonotype is medium-sized in the sample. The rearrangement joins TRBV19 to TRBJ2-3; 10 bases line up with TRBD1. CDR1 LNHDA and CDR2 SQIVND come from the germline V gene (reference sequence). V trimming: 3 bases; J trimming: 0 bases; junction bases outside the gene matches: 3. This CDR3 has 16 residues. CDR3 in amino acids: CASSMGQGWSTDTQYF. CDR3 nucleotide sequence: TGTGCCAGTAGTATGGGACAGGGGTGGAGCACAGATACGCAGTATTTT.

Ten or more counts support this clonotype. The V call is TRBV20-1, the J call TRBJ1-2; D gene uncertain. The V end was cut by 3 bases, the J end by 7 bases, with 12 bases between. Germline CDR1 and CDR2: DFQATT and SNEGSKA (reference sequence). The CDR3 totals 12 residues. This CDR3 reads CSASPAWRGYTF. The CDR3 DNA reads as TGCAGTGCTAGCCCGGCCTGGCGTGGCTACACCTTC.

V is TRBV14 and J is TRBJ2-3; TRBD2 is a possible D gene (5 bases). Germline V gene data show CDR1 as SGHDN and CDR2 as FVKESK. The CDR3 is 15 amino acids. Trimming stripped 1 base from V and 6 bases from J, with 14 bases between. CDR3 nucleotides: TGTGCCAGCAGCCAAGCGGGATCTCTCTGGGATACGCAGTATTTT. Its protein is CASSQAGSLWDTQYF.

This clonotype occurred many times. The rearrangement uses TRBV14 and TRBJ2-1; unclear D gene. V was cut by 0 bases and J by 8 bases, with 11 bases left in between. The CDR3 consists of 14 residues. Germline V gene sequence: CDR1 SGHDN, CDR2 FVKESK. This CDR3 is CASSQEGLLDEQFF. For the CDR3, the DNA is TGTGCCAGCAGCCAAGAAGGGCTGCTGGATGAGCAGTTCTTC.

By sample fraction, this clonotype is medium-sized. J is TRBJ2-7 and V is TRBV27; D unresolved. The CDR3 is 13 amino acids. Looked up from germline, CDR1 is MNHEY and CDR2 is SMNVEV (reference sequence). Trimming removed 2 bases from V and 7 bases from J, with 12 bases in between. CDR3 in DNA: TGTGCCAGCAGTTTAGCCCTTGGGTTGGAGCAGTACTTC. This codes for CASSLALGLEQYF.